This TCR beta chain is from a study of T cell responses to AZD1222 COVID-19 vaccine. Study-level points and caveats: Donors, mostly white British, included more females; clonal diversity was possibly underestimated. Of the AZD1222 recipients, only 5 or 6 were seropositive at baseline.

The V gene lost 2 bases and the J gene lost 4 bases, with 17 bases spanning the gap. This CDR3 comprises 16 residues. Germline lookup yields CDR1 LGHDT and CDR2 YNNKEL (reference sequence). The protocol was immunoSEQ multiplex PCR, while the TCRdb copy is restricted to in-frame clones and leaves out a portion. Altogether around 99,000 clones are present, approximately 90% being singletons, with the ten largest covering about 9.1%. This clone was seen more than once but under ten times. What it binds is not known. The specimen was peripheral blood, collected 28 days after the second AZD1222 dose. The rearrangement joins TRBV3-1 (or the pseudogene TRBV3-2) to TRBJ1-2; D is perhaps TRBD1 (5 bases). The clonotype comes from an adult who received the AZD1222 COVID-19 vaccine. CDR3 DNA: TGTGCCAGCAGCCAAAATTGGGCTGGGGGTGGCTATGGCTACACCTTC. This codes for CASSQNWAGGGYGYTF.